These 18 T cell receptor beta chains originate from one sample sequenced in a study of OX40 agonist ivuxolimab in advanced cancers. The data were produced by immunoSEQ multiplex PCR, yet TCRdb's version contains in-frame clones alone and is incomplete. The top ten clones hold 0.6% to 0.9% of a sample with just over 80,000 clones, around nine tenths of them seen once. Sequenced material: CD4+ or CD8+ T cells sorted from blood, taken in a trial of the OX40 agonist ivuxolimab. The receptors come from an adult with an advanced solid tumor such as melanoma, head and neck, liver or kidney cancer.

The chain has TRBV6-6 and TRBJ1-1; D is possibly TRBD1 (5 bases). Germline assignment: CDR1 MNHNY and CDR2 SVGAGI (reference sequence). Trimming removed 0 bases at V and 1 base at J, with 9 bases between. The CDR3 covers 15 residues. The CDR3 DNA follows: TGTGCCAGCAGTTACTCGGGGGGTGAGAACACTGAAGCTTTCTTT. It translates to CASSYSGGENTEAFF.

The chain has TRBV6-6 and TRBJ1-1; D is undetermined. This CDR3 has 15 amino acids. Trimming pared 6 bases from V and 1 base from J, leaving 15 bases between. Germline CDR1 MNHNY, CDR2 SVGAGI (reference sequence). In DNA form, the CDR3 reads TGTGCCAGCAGCCCTTTTCGGGGAGCGAACACTGAAGCTTTCTTT. Translation gives CASSPFRGANTEAFF.

CDR3 in DNA: TGTGCCAGCAGCATTTCCGGGACAGGGGGCTCCTACGAGCAGTACTTC. Translated, it gives CASSISGTGGSYEQYF. This sequence joins TRBV21-1 and TRBJ2-7; the DNA was not compared with TRBD1, the D call given in the table. TRBV21-1 is classified as a pseudogene. The CDR3 totals 16 residues.

This clone was seen only a few times. V is TRBV5-1 and J is TRBJ2-2, with TRBD1 as a possible D gene (6 bases). Trimming stripped 4 bases from V and 7 bases from J, with 20 bases between. The CDR3 covers 16 residues. Germline V gives CDR1 SGHRS, CDR2 YFSETQ. CDR3 nucleotides: TGCGCCAGCAGCCCAAATCCCGGGACAACTGGCGGGGAGCTGTTTTTT. This translates into CASSPNPGTTGGELFF.

The rearrangement links TRBV5-1 to TRBJ1-4, with D possibly matching TRBD1 (5 bases). CDR1 is SGHRS and CDR2 is YFSETQ in the germline V gene. V was pared by 5 bases and J by 7 bases, with 12 bases between. The CDR3 is 13 residues long. CDR3 in DNA: TGCGCCAGCAGGCCGGGACCTCGTGAAAAACTGTTTTTT. As protein: CASRPGPREKLFF.

The rearrangement links TRBV4-1 to TRBJ1-1; D not resolved. CDR1 is MGHRA and CDR2 is YSYEKL in the germline V gene. The CDR3 is 14 residues long. Trimming removed 0 bases at V and 1 base at J, with 6 bases between. The DNA of the CDR3 is TGCGCCAGCAGCCAAGATCACGGGAACACTGAAGCTTTCTTT. Protein sequence: CASSQDHGNTEAFF.

The chain uses TRBV5-6 and TRBJ1-2; unclear D gene. The germline gives CDR1 SGHDT, CDR2 YYEEEE. The CDR3 runs 12 residues. V lost 4 bases to trimming and J lost 11 bases, with 15 bases between them. DNA for the CDR3: TGTGCCAGCAGCCGGACGGGGAGGCTTTACACCTTC. Its translation is CASSRTGRLYTF.

The rearrangement links TRBV11-2 to TRBJ2-5; TRBD2 aligns across 12 bases. There are 16 residues in the CDR3. Per germline, CDR1 SGHAT and CDR2 FQNNGV. V dropped 5 bases and J dropped 5; count of bases not matched to a gene: 9. The CDR3 bases are TGTGCCAGCAGCGCCCTGACTAGCGGGAGTACCGAGACCCAGTACTTC. This codes for CASSALTSGSTETQYF. The entire variable domain, with the rest obtained from reference TRBV11-2 and TRBJ2-5, is as follows: EAGVAQSPRYKIIEKRQSVAFWCNPISGHATLYWYQQILGQGPKLLIQFQNNGVVDDSQLPKDRFSAERLKGVDSTLKIQPAKLEDSAVYLCASSALTSGSTETQYFGPGTRLLVL.

CDR3 region: CASSLGTAGVPTDTQYF. CDR3 DNA: TGTGCCAGCAGCTTGGGTACCGCGGGAGTCCCCACAGATACGCAGTATTTT. V gene TRBV5-8 combines with J gene TRBJ2-3; 7 positions agree with TRBD2. The CDR3 is made up of 17 amino acids. In germline, CDR1 is SGHTS, CDR2 YDEGEE. Unmatched junction bases numbered 9, after V lost 0 bases and J lost 2 bases.

The chain couples TRBV11-3 to TRBJ2-7; no definite D call. Looked up from germline, CDR1 is SGHNT and CDR2 is YENEEA. The V end was cut by 5 bases, the J end by 0 bases, with 11 bases between. The CDR3 has 14 residues. DNA of the CDR3: TGTGCCAGCAGCAAAACGTCGGACTCCTACGAGCAGTACTTC. It codes for CASSKTSDSYEQYF. Based on the CDR3 plus reference TRBV11-3 and TRBJ2-7, the full variable domain is EAGVVQSPRYKIIEKKQPVAFWCNPISGHNTLYWYLQNLGQGPELLIRYENEEAVDDSQLPKDRFSAERLKGVDSTLKIQPAELGDSAVYLCASSKTSDSYEQYFGPGTRLTVT.

V and J are TRBV7-2 and TRBJ1-4; D call uncertain. The CDR3 consists of 16 residues. Germline-derived CDR1 and CDR2 are SGHTA and FQGNSA. V shed 5 bases and J shed 0 bases, with 13 bases lying between them. The CDR3 DNA is TGTGCCAGCAGCCGAGGACGGCATGCAACTAATGAAAAACTGTTTTTT. It is translated as CASSRGRHATNEKLFF. The complete variable domain, with remaining parts taken from reference TRBV7-2 and TRBJ1-4, reads GAGVSQSPSNKVTEKGKDVELRCDPISGHTALYWYRQSLGQGLEFLIYFQGNSAPDKSGLPSDRFSAERTGGSVSTLTIQRTQQEDSAVYLCASSRGRHATNEKLFFGSGTQLSVL.

The chain has TRBV2 and TRBJ2-3, with 8 bases lining up with TRBD2. Germline trimming cut 6 bases from V and 1 base from J; bases unmatched to any gene: 6. CDR3 length: 15 amino acids. Per germline, CDR1 SNHLY and CDR2 FYNNEI. The CDR3 nucleotides read TGTGCCAGCAGCGCGCGGGGGGTGGGCACAGATACGCAGTATTTT. It is translated as CASSARGVGTDTQYF. The full variable domain, in which reference TRBV2 and TRBJ2-3 provide the parts outside the CDR3, is EPEVTQTPSHQVTQMGQEVILRCVPISNHLYFYWYRQILGQKVEFLVSFYNNEISEKSEIFDDQFSVERPDGSNFTLKIRSTKLEDSAMYFCASSARGVGTDTQYFGPGTRLTVL.

This clone was observed a few times. This chain links TRBV2 with TRBJ1-6; TRBD1 agrees at 7 bases. The CDR3 sequence is 17 residues long. V lost 4 bases to trimming and J lost 10 bases; unmatched junction nucleotides: 16. Germline-derived CDR1 and CDR2 are SNHLY and FYNNEI. The CDR3 region has the DNA TGTGCCAGCAGTGCTCGAGGACAGGTGGGCGTACGGTCACCCCTCCACTTT. Residues: CASSARGQVGVRSPLHF.

V usage is TRBV30 and J usage is TRBJ1-2; D not resolved. Germline V lookup: CDR1 GTSNPN, CDR2 SVGIG (reference sequence). The length of the CDR3 is 14 residues. V gave up 3 bases and J gave up 4 bases, with 15 bases separating them. The CDR3 nucleotides are TGTGCCTGGAGGGGCGGTCTGGGAGGCTATGGCTACACCTTC. Translated, it gives CAWRGGLGGYGYTF.

The chain is built from TRBV30 and TRBJ2-3, with a weak D call TRBD1 (6 bases). V lost 5 bases, J lost 0 bases, and 12 bases lay in between. The CDR3 is 14 residues long. CDR1 and CDR2 (germline): GTSNPN, SVGIG (reference sequence). The CDR3 region has the DNA TGTGCCTGGGGGGGACAATCAAGCACAGATACGCAGTATTTT. The encoded protein is CAWGGQSSTDTQYF.

CDR3 amino acids: CASSASAAGEKLFF. The CDR3 DNA reads as TGCGCCAGCAGTGCCTCCGCGGCCGGAGAAAAACTGTTTTTT. The genes are TRBV10-2 and TRBJ1-4; D gene unclear. With 4 bases removed from V and 8 bases from J, the gap between germline ends came to 14 bases. The germline CDR1 and CDR2 sequences are WSHSY and SAAADI. The CDR3 extends over 14 amino acids.

This chain's CDR3 is CAWATSGPARQYF. The CDR3 nucleotides are TGTGCCTGGGCGACTAGCGGCCCTGCTAGGCAGTACTTC. The genes are TRBV30 and TRBJ2-7, with 9 bases that match TRBD2. V dropped 5 bases and J dropped 9; count of bases not matched to a gene: 11. This CDR3 comprises 13 residues. In germline, CDR1 is GTSNPN, CDR2 SVGIG (reference sequence).

V gene TRBV18 combines with J gene TRBJ1-2, with D possibly TRBD1 on 6 matching bases. V lost 3 bases and J 8 bases, leaving 22 bases between the germline ends. The CDR3 totals 16 residues. The germline CDR1 and CDR2 sequences are KGHSH and LQKENI. The CDR3 DNA is TGTGCCAGCTCACCCCGGGACACCGCCCTCAGTGGGGGCTACACCTTC. This translates into CASSPRDTALSGGYTF. Using reference TRBV18 and TRBJ1-2 for the parts outside the CDR3, the full variable domain is NAGVMQNPRHLVRRRGQEARLRCSPMKGHSHVYWYRQLPEEGLKFMVYLQKENIIDESGMPKERFSAEFPKEGPSILRIQQVVRGDSAAYFCASSPRDTALSGGYTFGSGTRLTVV.